Below, 24 T cell receptor beta chains from the same sample are listed, as sequenced in a study of graft-versus-host responses after intestinal transplantation. These receptors have no known antigen. Clones were read by immunoSEQ multiplex PCR, and TCRdb kept only the in-frame ones, dropping some. The table includes around 110,000 clones, over 75% detected once. Specimen: unstimulated CD4+ T cells sorted from spleen or lymph node cells, collected before intestinal transplant. These receptors originate from a human donor who received an intestinal transplant.

This clone came up once. Other nucleotide sequences from this sample produce the same CDR3. This chain links TRBV5-4 with TRBJ2-5; 7 positions match TRBD2. Trimming removed 0 bases from V and 10 bases from J; junction bases left unmatched: 12. CDR1 is SGHNT, CDR2 YYREEE, per germline (reference sequence). The CDR3 length is 15 residues. The CDR3 loop is CASSLGPLKRGGQYF. The CDR3 region has the DNA TGTGCCAGCAGCTTGGGGCCTCTGAAGCGGGGTGGCCAGTACTTC. The variable domain in full, completed from reference TRBV5-4 and TRBJ2-5, reads ETGVTQSPTHLIKTRGQQVTLRCSSQSGHNTVSWYQQALGQGPQFIFQYYREEENGRGNFPPRFSGLQFPNYSSELNVNALELDDSALYLCASSLGPLKRGGQYFGPGTRLLVL.

The V and J genes are TRBV13 and TRBJ1-6, with unresolved D. The CDR3 sequence is 17 residues long. Germline V gene lookup returns CDR1 PRHDT and CDR2 FYEKMQ (reference sequence). V dropped 6 bases and J dropped 5 bases, with 20 bases sitting between them. Here the CDR3 DNA reads TGTGCCAGCAGTCGCTTAGATCGGGGTAGTAATAATTCACCCCTCCACTTT. Amino acids: CASSRLDRGSNNSPLHF.

On this clone: One end of the junction does not line up with germline, which may come from a read error. This chain links TRBV7-2 with TRBJ2-5; D is perhaps TRBD1 (6 bases). Germline loops: CDR1 SGHTA, CDR2 FQGNSA. The CDR3 covers 15 residues. CDR3: CVSSPRGRQGETQYF. Here the CDR3 DNA reads TGTGTCAGCAGTCCCAGGGGCAGGCAGGGAGAGACCCAGTACTTC. Filled out from reference TRBV7-2 and TRBJ2-5, the complete variable domain reads GAGVSQSPSNKVTEKGKDVELRCDPISGHTALYWYRQSLGQGLEFLIYFQGNSAPDKSGLPSDRFSAERTGGSVSTLTIQRTQQEDSAVYLCVSSPRGRQGETQYFGPGTRLLVL.

CDR3 sequence (DNA): TGCGCCAGCAGCGGGACAGTGAACACTGAAGCTTTCTTT. Its protein is CASSGTVNTEAFF. The V call is TRBV5-1, the J call TRBJ1-1; TRBD1 aligns across 7 bases. CDR3 length equals 13 residues. Germline CDR1 is SGHRS and CDR2 is YFSETQ. Losses at the gene ends were 4 bases for V and 0 bases for J; bases not matched to a gene: 0.

V and J are TRBV9 and TRBJ2-3, with 7 bases lining up with TRBD2. Looked up from germline, CDR1 is SGDLS and CDR2 is YYNGEE. The ends lost 4 bases at V and 0 bases at J; junction bases unmatched: 5. This CDR3 spans 15 amino acids. As DNA, the CDR3 is TGTGCCAGCAGCCCTCTAGCGGCTAGCACAGATACGCAGTATTTT. Translated, it gives CASSPLAASTDTQYF.

The J gene is TRBJ1-5, the V gene TRBV29-1; 7 bases match TRBD1. V trimming: 6 bases; J trimming: 5 bases; junction bases outside the gene matches: 10. The CDR3 consists of 14 residues. The germline V gene encodes CDR1 SQVTM and CDR2 ANQGSEA. CDR3 loop: CSVAEGTADQPQHF. The CDR3 DNA sequence: TGCAGCGTAGCGGAGGGGACAGCTGATCAGCCCCAGCATTTT.

This clone was seen a few times. This sequence joins TRBV4-1 and TRBJ2-7, with TRBD2 identical over 10 bases. With V trimmed by 4 bases and J by 0 bases, 3 bases remained unmatched. The CDR3 runs to 15 residues. Germline V CDR1 and CDR2: MGHRA, YSYEKL. The CDR3 DNA sequence: TGCGCCAGCAGCCGGCCTAGCGGGAGCTCCTACGAGCAGTACTTC. Translated: CASSRPSGSSYEQYF.

This clone has a single count. The V call is TRBV14, the J call TRBJ2-7; a weak D match, TRBD1 (5 bases). There are 15 residues in the CDR3. Germline CDR1 SGHDN, CDR2 FVKESK. The V and J ends lost 0 bases and 0 bases respectively, with 9 bases between them. CDR3 DNA: TGTGCCAGCAGCCAAGAACAGGTCCTCTCCTACGAGCAGTACTTC. This sequence encodes CASSQEQVLSYEQYF.

This chain connects TRBV6-1 to TRBJ2-7; TRBD1 is a possible D gene (5 bases). The CDR3 loop spans 14 amino acids. Trimming stripped 5 bases from V and 0 bases from J, with 11 bases between. Germline values: CDR1 MNHNS, CDR2 SASEGT. In DNA form, the CDR3 reads TGTGCCAGCAGTTCCCAAAGGGGCTCCTACGAGCAGTACTTC. It is translated as CASSSQRGSYEQYF.

V gene TRBV7-6 combines with J gene TRBJ1-5; D ambiguous. V was trimmed by 2 bases and J by 6 bases, leaving 11 bases between them. From germline, CDR1 is SGHVS and CDR2 FNYEAQ. The CDR3 has 14 residues. The CDR3 DNA reads TGTGCCAGCAGCTTATGGGGAGGAGGTCAGCCCCAGCATTTT. Translated: CASSLWGGGQPQHF.

The chain combines TRBV29-1 with TRBJ1-2, with D perhaps TRBD1 (5 bases). The germline V gene encodes CDR1 SQVTM and CDR2 ANQGSEA. V was shortened by 1 base and J by 8 bases, with 11 bases between the two germline ends. The CDR3 loop spans 12 amino acids. CDR3 region: CSVEAGGGGYTF. For the CDR3, the DNA is TGCAGCGTTGAAGCGGGCGGGGGGGGCTACACCTTC.

The rearrangement links TRBV9 to TRBJ2-2, with D possibly TRBD2 on 6 matching bases. The germline CDR1 and CDR2 sequences are SGDLS and YYNGEE. The germline V and J ends were trimmed by 1 base and 6 bases, with 10 bases remaining between them. The CDR3 has 14 amino acids. CDR3 loop: CASSVLARAGELFF. The CDR3, as DNA: TGTGCCAGCAGCGTACTAGCGCGGGCCGGGGAGCTGTTTTTT. Using reference TRBV9 and TRBJ2-2 for the parts outside the CDR3, the full variable domain is DSGVTQTPKHLITATGQRVTLRCSPRSGDLSVYWYQQSLDQGLQFLIQYYNGEERAKGNILERFSAQQFPDLHSELNLSSLELGDSALYFCASSVLARAGELFFGEGSRLTVL.

As concerns this clone: The same CDR3 is also encoded by other DNA sequences in this sample. The chain recombines TRBV6-5 with TRBJ1-1; no clear D gene. From germline, CDR1 is MNHEY and CDR2 SVGAGI. The CDR3 has 14 residues. V was trimmed by 0 bases and J by 1 base, leaving 6 bases between them. CDR3 in DNA: TGTGCCAGCAGTTACTCGGGAGGGAACACTGAAGCTTTCTTT. Protein: CASSYSGGNTEAFF.

The V and J genes are TRBV20-1 and TRBJ1-2; 9 bases are a match to TRBD1. The length of the CDR3 is 11 residues. CDR1 DFQATT and CDR2 SNEGSKA come from the germline V gene (reference sequence). The junction had 1 base not matched to a gene; V was cut back by 5 bases and J by 6 bases. CDR3 sequence (DNA): TGCAGTGCTGGACAGGGGAATGGCTACACCTTC. This gives the protein CSAGQGNGYTF.

V is TRBV13 and J is TRBJ1-1, with D perhaps TRBD1 (5 bases). Trimming shortened V by 5 bases and J by 2 bases, and 15 bases separated the two germline ends. CDR1 and CDR2 (germline): PRHDT, FYEKMQ (reference sequence). This CDR3 has 15 residues. CDR3 amino acids: CASSAHSWGNTEAFF. DNA for the CDR3: TGTGCCAGCAGCGCCCACAGTTGGGGCAACACTGAAGCTTTCTTT.

The chain uses TRBV5-1 and TRBJ2-3; 7 positions agree with TRBD1. The CDR3 loop spans 16 amino acids. CDR1 and CDR2 (germline): SGHRS, YFSETQ. The trim removed 3 bases at V and 3 bases at J, leaving 10 bases unmatched. CDR3 nucleotides: TGCGCCAGCAGCTCCTCATCCGGGACAGAGACAGATACGCAGTATTTT. Translation: CASSSSSGTETDTQYF.

The CDR3 bases are TGTGCCAGCAGCCACCCCTTGGGGGGGGGAGAAGGCAGCACAGATACGCAGTATTTT. It is translated as CASSHPLGGGEGSTDTQYF. The V gene is TRBV5-4, the J gene TRBJ2-3; 7 bases match TRBD2. The V gene end was trimmed by 4 bases and the J gene end by 0 bases; junction bases not matched to a gene: 17. The V gene's germline CDR1 is SGHNT and CDR2 YYREEE (reference sequence). The CDR3 covers 19 residues.

In its sample, this clone was seen once. The chain employs TRBV28 and TRBJ2-7; a possible D gene is TRBD2 (6 bases). CDR1 is MDHEN, CDR2 SYDVKM, per germline. CDR3 length: 15 amino acids. Trimming shortened V by 6 bases and J by 2 bases, and 17 bases separated the two germline ends. The CDR3 sequence: CASSLTPGGTYEQYF. As DNA, the CDR3 is TGTGCCAGCAGCCTAACCCCTGGGGGGACCTACGAGCAGTACTTC.

The chain recombines TRBV6-6 with TRBJ1-2; D might be TRBD1 (6 bases). Germline V lookup: CDR1 MNHNY, CDR2 SVGAGI (reference sequence). The CDR3 runs to 13 residues. V was pared by 3 bases and J by 5 bases, with 10 bases between. The CDR3 is CASSYAQGYGYTF. In nucleotides, the CDR3 is TGTGCCAGCAGTTATGCACAGGGTTATGGCTACACCTTC.

The V and J genes are TRBV5-1 and TRBJ2-1, with D unresolved. The V end was cut by 0 bases, the J end by 7 bases, with 5 bases between. CDR1 and CDR2 from the germline V gene are SGHRS and YFSETQ. This CDR3 has 12 residues. CDR3 sequence: CASSLGHNEQFF. In DNA, the CDR3 is TGCGCCAGCAGCTTGGGGCATAATGAGCAGTTCTTC.

The CDR3 sequence is CASSPLDRQNTEAFF. For the CDR3, the DNA is TGTGCCAGCAGTCCCCTGGACAGGCAGAACACTGAAGCTTTCTTT. The chain has TRBV28 and TRBJ1-1; 7 nucleotides agree with TRBD1. The germline V gene encodes CDR1 MDHEN and CDR2 SYDVKM. V dropped 5 bases and J dropped 1; count of bases not matched to a gene: 7. The CDR3 sequence is 15 residues long.

V and J are TRBV7-3 and TRBJ2-7, with 9 bases matching TRBD1. Losses at the gene ends were 5 bases for V and 1 base for J; bases not matched to a gene: 6. Per germline, CDR1 SGHTA and CDR2 FQGTGA. The CDR3 is 15 amino acids. CDR3 coding DNA: TGTGCCAGCAGCCTCTCCGGGACAGGGTCCTACGAGCAGTACTTC. Translation gives CASSLSGTGSYEQYF.

The J gene is TRBJ2-7, the V gene TRBV28; D remains ambiguous. The V gene's germline CDR1 is MDHEN and CDR2 SYDVKM. This CDR3 has 12 amino acids. The V end was cut by 5 bases, the J end by 2 bases, with 7 bases between. CDR3 loop: CASSTTTYEQYF. The CDR3 DNA is TGTGCCAGCAGTACCACTACCTACGAGCAGTACTTC.

CDR3 in DNA: TGTGCCAGCAGCTTAGGTTGGGCTAGCGGGGCTCACACAGATACGCAGTATTTT. Protein: CASSLGWASGAHTDTQYF. The gene calls are TRBV7-9 and TRBJ2-3; 9 nucleotides line up with TRBD2. The V and J ends lost 1 base and 2 bases, in that order; junction bases with no gene match: 10. Germline CDR1 SEHNR, CDR2 FQNEAQ (reference sequence). The CDR3 is made up of 18 amino acids.